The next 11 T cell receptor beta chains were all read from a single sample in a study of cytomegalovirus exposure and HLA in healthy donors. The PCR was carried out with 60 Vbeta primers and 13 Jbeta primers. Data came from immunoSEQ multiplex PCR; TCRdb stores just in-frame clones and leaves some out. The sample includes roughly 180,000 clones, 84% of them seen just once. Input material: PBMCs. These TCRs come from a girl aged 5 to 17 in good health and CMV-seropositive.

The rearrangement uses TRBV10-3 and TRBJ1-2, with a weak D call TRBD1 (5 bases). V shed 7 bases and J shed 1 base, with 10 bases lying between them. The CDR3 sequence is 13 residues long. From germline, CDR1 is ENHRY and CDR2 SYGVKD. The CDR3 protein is CAIKEGFNYGYTF. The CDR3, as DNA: TGTGCCATCAAGGAGGGGTTTAACTATGGCTACACCTTC.

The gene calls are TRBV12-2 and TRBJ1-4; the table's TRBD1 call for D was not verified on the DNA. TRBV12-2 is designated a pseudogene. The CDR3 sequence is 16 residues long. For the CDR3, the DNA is TGTGCAAGTCGCTTAGATCTCTCAGGGGTGAGTGAAAAACTGTTTTTT. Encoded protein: CASRLDLSGVSEKLFF.

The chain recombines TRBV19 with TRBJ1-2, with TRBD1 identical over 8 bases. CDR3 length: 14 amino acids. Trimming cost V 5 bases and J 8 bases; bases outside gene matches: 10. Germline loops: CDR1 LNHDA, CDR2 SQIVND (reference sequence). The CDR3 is CASSPETGVYGYTF. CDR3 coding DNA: TGTGCCAGTAGTCCGGAGACAGGGGTCTACGGCTACACCTTC. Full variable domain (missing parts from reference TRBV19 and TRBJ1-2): DGGITQSPKYLFRKEGQNVTLSCEQNLNHDAMYWYRQDPGQGLRLIYYSQIVNDFQKGDIAEGYSVSREKKESFPLTVTSAQKNPTAFYLCASSPETGVYGYTFGSGTRLTVV.

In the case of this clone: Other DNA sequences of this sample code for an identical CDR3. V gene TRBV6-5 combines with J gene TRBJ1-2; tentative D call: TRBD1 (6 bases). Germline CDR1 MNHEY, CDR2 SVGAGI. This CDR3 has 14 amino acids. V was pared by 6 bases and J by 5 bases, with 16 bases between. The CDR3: CASRIPGGSYGYTF. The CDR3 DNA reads TGTGCCAGCAGGATCCCGGGGGGCTCTTATGGCTACACCTTC.

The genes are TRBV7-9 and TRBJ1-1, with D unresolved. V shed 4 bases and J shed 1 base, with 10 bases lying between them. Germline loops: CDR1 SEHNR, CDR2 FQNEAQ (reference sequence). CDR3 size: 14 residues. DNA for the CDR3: TGTGCCAGCAGCTCAATTCAGAAGAACACTGAAGCTTTCTTT. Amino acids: CASSSIQKNTEAFF. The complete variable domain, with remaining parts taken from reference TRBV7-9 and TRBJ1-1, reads DTGVSQNPRHKITKRGQNVTFRCDPISEHNRLYWYRQTLGQGPEFLTYFQNEAQLEKSRLLSDRFSAERPKGSFSTLEIQRTEQGDSAMYLCASSSIQKNTEAFFGQGTRLTVV.

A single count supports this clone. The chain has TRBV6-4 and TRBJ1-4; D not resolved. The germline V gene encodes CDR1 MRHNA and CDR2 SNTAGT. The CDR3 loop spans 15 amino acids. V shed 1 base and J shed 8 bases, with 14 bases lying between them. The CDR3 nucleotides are TGTGCCAGCAGTGACTTCGGGGTATTGATAGAAAAACTGTTTTTT. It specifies CASSDFGVLIEKLFF.

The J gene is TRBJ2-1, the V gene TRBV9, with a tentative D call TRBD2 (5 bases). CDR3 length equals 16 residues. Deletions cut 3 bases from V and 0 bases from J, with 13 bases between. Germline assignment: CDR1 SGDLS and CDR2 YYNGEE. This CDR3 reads CASSDNRGSSYNEQFF. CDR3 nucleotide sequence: TGTGCCAGCAGCGATAACAGAGGGAGCTCCTACAATGAGCAGTTCTTC.

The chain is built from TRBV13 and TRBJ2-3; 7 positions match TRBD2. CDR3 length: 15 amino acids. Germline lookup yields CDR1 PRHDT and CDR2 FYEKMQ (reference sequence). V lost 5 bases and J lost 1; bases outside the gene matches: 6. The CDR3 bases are TGTGCCAGCAGCATACTAGCGAATGGCACAGATACGCAGTATTTT. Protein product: CASSILANGTDTQYF.

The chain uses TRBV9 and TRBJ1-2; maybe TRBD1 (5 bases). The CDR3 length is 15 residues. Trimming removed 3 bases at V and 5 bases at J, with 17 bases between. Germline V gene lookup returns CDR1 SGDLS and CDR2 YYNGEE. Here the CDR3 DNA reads TGTGCCAGCAGCGCGGCAGGGAATTCGTGGTATGGCTACACCTTC. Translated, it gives CASSAAGNSWYGYTF.

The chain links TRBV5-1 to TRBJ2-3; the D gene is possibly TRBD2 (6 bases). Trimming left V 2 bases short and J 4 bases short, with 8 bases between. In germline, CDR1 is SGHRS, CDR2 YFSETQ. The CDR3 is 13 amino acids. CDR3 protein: CASSFGGSDTQYF. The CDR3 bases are TGCGCCAGCAGCTTCGGGGGTTCAGATACGCAGTATTTT.

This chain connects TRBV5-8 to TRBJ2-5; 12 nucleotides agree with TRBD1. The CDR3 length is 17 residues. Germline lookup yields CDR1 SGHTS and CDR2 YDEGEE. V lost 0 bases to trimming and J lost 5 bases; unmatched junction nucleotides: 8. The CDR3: CASSLAGTGGMRETQYF. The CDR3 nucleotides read TGTGCCAGCAGCTTGGCCGGGACAGGGGGCATGAGGGAGACCCAGTACTTC.